The present TCR beta chain was sequenced within a study of blood T cell repertoires in COVID-19. Looking at the study overall: T cells, B-cell-depleted T cells, or PBMCs provided the cDNA or gDNA that served as material.

From germline, CDR1 is MNHEY and CDR2 SMNVEV (reference sequence). The CDR3 extends over 15 amino acids. V lost 4 bases and J lost 1; bases outside the gene matches: 6. Study processing details: Estimates of nucleated cell counts were drawn from the amplification of reference gene primers. TCRdb keeps only in-frame clones here, not all; method: immunoSEQ multiplex PCR. V and J calls and clone size are those listed in that table; D and trimming were worked out from the DNA. In the table there are approximately 390,000 clones, around 87% of which are singletons. Residents of 24 US areas, aged about 18 to 100 years, made up the participants. Assignment of participants to cohorts was predicated upon participant-reported clinical history.

The J gene is TRBJ2-7, the V gene TRBV27; TRBD1 aligns across 8 bases. Sequencing was performed on PBMCs or T cells enriched from blood (not recorded which). This sequence was found in a woman in her forties or fifties who had recovered from COVID-19. The CDR3 loop reads CASSSPGTGSYEQYF. CDR3 sequence (DNA): TGTGCCAGCAGTTCGCCCGGGACAGGATCCTACGAGCAGTACTTC.